This T cell receptor beta chain was sequenced in a study of blood T cell repertoires in COVID-19. For the study at large: From the United States, Italy and Spain came samples of acute and convalescent COVID-19.

Original methodology: Reference gene primer amplification yielded estimated nucleated cell counts. The method was immunoSEQ multiplex PCR; TCRdb's version includes in-frame clones alone and lacks a portion of them. The DNA was the basis for D and trimming; V, J and clone size are from that table. The table has under 200,000 clones, around four fifths seen once. The cohort comprised adults aged roughly 18 to 95 years residing in 20 to 30 US areas. What the recovered Cohort 3 donors had was two negative PCRs, clearance, or symptom resolution. Sequenced material: PBMCs or T cells enriched from blood (not recorded which). The source of this sequence is a woman aged 50 to 60 who had recovered from COVID-19.

CDR3 nucleotide sequence: TGTGCCAGCACTAACCCGAATAGTCAGCCCCAGCATTTT. It translates to CASTNPNSQPQHF. J is TRBJ1-5 and V is TRBV28; D not certain. This CDR3 has 13 amino acids. From germline, CDR1 is MDHEN and CDR2 SYDVKM. Trimming shortened V by 7 bases and J by 6 bases, and 13 bases separated the two germline ends.